This entry lists 17 T cell receptor beta chains sequenced from one sample in a study of cytomegalovirus exposure and HLA in healthy donors. PCR involved 60 Vbeta and 13 Jbeta primers. The method was immunoSEQ multiplex PCR; TCRdb's version includes in-frame clones alone and lacks a portion of them. The sample comprises approximately 150,000 clones, roughly 77% of which are singletons, and 2% to 3% rests with the top ten. Material: PBMCs. These receptors all come from a woman aged 40 to 50 in good health and CMV-seropositive.

V gene TRBV7-7 combines with J gene TRBJ2-7; D unresolved. With 5 bases removed from V and 2 bases from J, the gap between germline ends came to 13 bases. The CDR3 is 14 amino acids. Germline lookup yields CDR1 SSHAT and CDR2 FNYEAQ (reference sequence). The CDR3 DNA follows: TGTGCCAGCAGCCCCGCACTTTCCCCCTACGAGCAGTACTTC. The encoded protein is CASSPALSPYEQYF.

The chain couples TRBV19 to TRBJ2-7; D perhaps matches TRBD1 (6 bases). The V gene lost 2 bases and the J gene lost 0 bases, with 11 bases spanning the gap. Germline lookup yields CDR1 LNHDA and CDR2 SQIVND (reference sequence). CDR3 size: 15 residues. The CDR3 protein is CASSIRTGNSYEQYF. The DNA for the CDR3 is TGTGCCAGTAGTATAAGAACAGGGAACTCCTACGAGCAGTACTTC.

The V call is TRBV12-2, the J call TRBJ2-7; the table's D call TRBD2 went unverified against the DNA. TRBV12-2 is assigned pseudogene status. This CDR3 is 18 amino acids long. The CDR3 here is CASRLLNRLASGSDEQYF. The CDR3, as DNA: TGTGCAAGTCGCCTACTAAACCGGTTAGCTAGCGGAAGCGACGAGCAGTACTTC.

This clone was seen more than once but under ten times. This rearrangement joins TRBV19 to TRBJ2-2, with 10 bases fitting TRBD1. The CDR3 contains 15 residues. V dropped 6 bases and J dropped 3; count of bases not matched to a gene: 4. CDR1 and CDR2 (germline): LNHDA, SQIVND (reference sequence). In DNA form, the CDR3 reads TGTGCCAGTAGGGACAGGGGGGGGTACACCGGGGAGCTGTTTTTT. Its translation: CASRDRGGYTGELFF.

The rearrangement links TRBV30 to TRBJ2-5; 10 bases are a match to TRBD2. The CDR3 consists of 15 residues. CDR1 and CDR2 from the germline V gene are GTSNPN and SVGIG (reference sequence). The V and J ends lost 1 base and 5 bases, in that order; junction bases with no gene match: 7. CDR3 region: CAWSDSGGAGETQYF. The CDR3 coding sequence is TGTGCCTGGAGTGACAGCGGGGGGGCTGGGGAGACCCAGTACTTC.

V is TRBV30 and J is TRBJ1-5, with 9 bases that match TRBD1. The CDR3 is 18 amino acids. Trimming took 5 bases from V and 4 from J; bases not matched to a gene: 18. The V gene's germline CDR1 is GTSNPN and CDR2 SVGIG (reference sequence). CDR3 amino acids: CAWENTGQGQGVNQPQHF. In DNA, the CDR3 is TGTGCCTGGGAAAACACTGGACAGGGGCAGGGGGTAAATCAGCCCCAGCATTTT.

The rearrangement links TRBV30 to TRBJ1-2, with D maybe TRBD1 (5 bases). Trimming removed 0 bases from V and 0 bases from J, with 11 bases in between. CDR1 is GTSNPN and CDR2 is SVGIG in the germline V gene (reference sequence). CDR3 size: 15 residues. The CDR3 nucleotides read TGTGCCTGGAGTGTCGGGACTGGTACTAACTATGGCTACACCTTC. It encodes CAWSVGTGTNYGYTF.

The V and J genes are TRBV6-1 and TRBJ2-5, with TRBD1 matching over 7 bases. The CDR3 consists of 15 residues. Germline values: CDR1 MNHNS, CDR2 SASEGT. V shed 5 bases and J 5 bases; nucleotides not matched to a gene: 11. The CDR3 DNA is TGTGCCAGCAGTCCGCCGAGGGGGCAGCGGGAGACCCAGTACTTC. Protein product: CASSPPRGQRETQYF.

This chain uses TRBV28 with TRBJ2-1, with no clear D. There are 16 residues in the CDR3. Germline CDR1 MDHEN, CDR2 SYDVKM. V was clipped by 7 bases and J by 0 bases, with 16 bases between them. In DNA, the CDR3 is TGTGCCAGCAACTCCTGGAACAGCTACTCCTACAATGAGCAGTTCTTC. This gives the protein CASNSWNSYSYNEQFF. Full variable domain (missing parts from reference TRBV28 and TRBJ2-1): DVKVTQSSRYLVKRTGEKVFLECVQDMDHENMFWYRQDPGLGLRLIYFSYDVKMKEKGDIPEGYSVSREKKERFSLILESASTNQTSMYLCASNSWNSYSYNEQFFGPGTRLTVL.

The J gene is TRBJ1-1, the V gene TRBV15, with D possibly being TRBD1 (6 bases). The CDR3 has 15 amino acids. Germline V gene sequence: CDR1 LNHNV, CDR2 YYDKDF (reference sequence). Trimming removed 0 bases from V and 3 bases from J, with 11 bases in between. The CDR3 protein is CATSRESGVDTEAFF. The CDR3 DNA sequence: TGTGCCACCAGCAGAGAGTCAGGGGTAGACACTGAAGCTTTCTTT.

This chain links TRBV19 with TRBJ1-1, with 8 nucleotides matching TRBD1. Unmatched junction bases numbered 0, after V lost 6 bases and J lost 3 bases. The CDR3 spans 12 residues. Germline CDR1 reads LNHDA; CDR2 reads SQIVND (reference sequence). The CDR3 loop is CASRDRDTEAFF. Written as DNA, the CDR3 is TGTGCCAGTAGGGACAGGGACACTGAAGCTTTCTTT.

The chain recombines TRBV7-9 with TRBJ2-1, with 8 bases that match TRBD2. CDR1 and CDR2 (germline): SEHNR, FQNEAQ (reference sequence). CDR3 length equals 17 residues. With 1 base clipped from V and 2 bases from J, the junction kept 7 bases outside the gene matches. The CDR3 reads CASSLVRREVTYNEQFF. In DNA form, the CDR3 reads TGTGCCAGCAGCTTAGTTCGGCGGGAGGTAACCTACAATGAGCAGTTCTTC. Combining the CDR3 with reference TRBV7-9 and TRBJ2-1 gives the whole variable domain DTGVSQNPRHKITKRGQNVTFRCDPISEHNRLYWYRQTLGQGPEFLTYFQNEAQLEKSRLLSDRFSAERPKGSFSTLEIQRTEQGDSAMYLCASSLVRREVTYNEQFFGPGTRLTVL.

The rearrangement links TRBV7-8 to TRBJ1-1; the match to TRBD1 covers 7 bases. The CDR3 consists of 15 residues. The V and J ends lost 5 bases and 6 bases, in that order; junction bases with no gene match: 12. Germline V lookup: CDR1 SGHVS, CDR2 FQNEAQ. This CDR3 reads CASSPTVTGTSEAFF. The CDR3 DNA reads as TGTGCCAGCAGCCCCACAGTGACAGGGACTTCTGAAGCTTTCTTT. Using reference TRBV7-8 and TRBJ1-1 for the parts outside the CDR3, the full variable domain is GAGVSQSPRYKVAKRGQDVALRCDPISGHVSLFWYQQALGQGPEFLTYFQNEAQLDKSGLPSDRFFAERPEGSVSTLKIQRTQQEDSAVYLCASSPTVTGTSEAFFGQGTRLTVV.

V and J are TRBV15 and TRBJ2-5; D might be TRBD1 (5 bases). The ends were cut back, 0 bases at V and 2 bases at J, with 10 bases in the middle. Germline CDR1 LNHNV, CDR2 YYDKDF (reference sequence). CDR3 size: 15 residues. In DNA form, the CDR3 reads TGTGCCACCAGCAGAGATCTAGGGGAACAAGAGACCCAGTACTTC. This translates into CATSRDLGEQETQYF.

This clone has only a few counts. The V and J genes are TRBV5-6 and TRBJ2-2, with D maybe TRBD2 (5 bases). Per germline, CDR1 SGHDT and CDR2 YYEEEE. This CDR3 has 16 residues. V was clipped by 0 bases and J by 2 bases, with 11 bases between them. CDR3 DNA: TGTGCCAGCAGCTTGGGCCGGGATCGTAACACCGGGGAGCTGTTTTTT. Translating it yields CASSLGRDRNTGELFF.

The rearrangement links TRBV7-2 to TRBJ1-5; 8 bases agree with TRBD1. The J segment lost 6 bases and the V segment lost 4 bases, leaving 8 bases of the junction unmatched. The CDR3 extends over 15 amino acids. Germline V gene data show CDR1 as SGHTA and CDR2 as FQGNSA. DNA of the CDR3: TGTGCCAGCAGCTCAGGACAGGGACCCAGTCAGCCCCAGCATTTT. The encoded protein is CASSSGQGPSQPQHF.

This clone showed up just a few times. The V and J genes are TRBV10-1 and TRBJ1-1; 9 bases match TRBD1. Germline V lookup: CDR1 WNHNN, CDR2 SYGVQD (reference sequence). CDR3 length: 15 amino acids. V lost 4 bases and J lost 0; bases outside the gene matches: 3. CDR3 in DNA: TGCGCCAGCAGTGTCGGGACAGGGATGAACACTGAAGCTTTCTTT. Translation gives CASSVGTGMNTEAFF.